Listed here are 8 T cell receptor beta chains from one sample, sequenced in a study of regulatory T cells in long-lasting Graves disease. With iRepertoire HTBI primers and Arm-PCR of CDR3 regions, TCR beta libraries were built. Using its own MiXCR run on the multiplex PCR reads, TCRdb lists one record per CDR3 protein. Altogether 450,000 to 600,000 distinct CDR3 sequences are present, 13% being singletons, with the ten largest covering roughly a tenth. Described time point: newly diagnosed GD, antithyroid drugs for less than 3 months. Researchers made the TCR library from RNA that was extracted from PBMCs. The same data also went into a second study, on T cells in Graves' hyperthyroidism and ophthalmopathy.

The material was peripheral blood mononuclear cells (PBMCs), obtained at new diagnosis, from a patient treated with antithyroid drugs. These receptors were collected from a man younger than 45 with Graves disease.

This clonotype was recorded at least ten times. The chain couples TRBV7-2 to TRBJ2-3; D is uncertain. V gave up 5 bases and J gave up 6 bases, with 15 bases separating them. The CDR3 is made up of 14 amino acids. Per the germline V gene, CDR1 is SGHTA and CDR2 is FQGNSA. In DNA, the CDR3 is TGTGCCAGCAGCGGAGCCCATGCTAGTGATACGCAGTATTTT. This sequence encodes CASSGAHASDTQYF.

This clonotype was recorded at least ten times. This rearrangement joins TRBV24-1 to TRBJ2-1, with 9 bases matching TRBD2. This CDR3 region has 16 residues. Germline CDR1 is KGHDR and CDR2 is SFDVKD. V was clipped by 1 base and J by 6 bases; unmatched bases: 6. The CDR3 DNA is TGTGCCACCAGTGATTTCACGGGCGGGAGGGTCAATGAGCAGTTCTTC. Its translation: CATSDFTGGRVNEQFF.

The V gene is TRBV15, the J gene TRBJ1-5; 9 bases map to TRBD1. CDR3 size: 17 residues. Per germline, CDR1 LNHNV and CDR2 YYDKDF (reference sequence). V lost 0 bases, J lost 5 bases, and 8 bases stayed unmatched. As DNA, the CDR3 is TGTGCCACCAGCAGAGATTTGGGACAGGGCTACTATCAGCCCCAGCATTTT. This translates into CATSRDLGQGYYQPQHF.

The table lists this clonotype with a few counts. The V call is TRBV15, the J call TRBJ2-2, with D possibly TRBD1 on 6 matching bases. CDR1 is LNHNV, CDR2 YYDKDF, per germline (reference sequence). Trimming took 2 bases from V and 6 from J, leaving 10 bases between them. The CDR3 loop spans 14 amino acids. The CDR3 coding sequence is TGTGCCACCAGCAGACCCAGGGGCGCCGGGGAGCTGTTTTTT. It specifies CATSRPRGAGELFF.

This clonotype was picked up many times. The rearrangement uses TRBV11-1 and TRBJ2-1, with D uncertain. The CDR3 extends over 14 amino acids. V lost 2 bases to trimming and J lost 10 bases, with 15 bases between them. CDR1 SGHAT and CDR2 FQDESV come from the germline V gene (reference sequence). The CDR3 sequence: CASSLLGPATEQFF. The CDR3 DNA reads TGTGCCAGCAGCTTATTGGGTCCGGCGACCGAGCAGTTCTTC.

This clonotype was recorded a few times. Germline and junction disagree at one end, which may indicate a read error. The chain carries TRBV9 and TRBJ2-1; D not certain. The length of the CDR3 is 12 residues. Germline CDR1 and CDR2: SGDLS and YYNGEE. The CDR3 nucleotides are TGTGCCAGCAGCGTAGGATACAGTGAGCAGTTCTTC. It specifies CASSVGYSEQFF.

This clonotype was observed many times. The CDR3 loop is CASGTGQQETQYF. The CDR3 DNA reads as TGTGCCAGCGGGACGGGACAGCAAGAGACCCAGTACTTC. This chain uses TRBV28 with TRBJ2-5; 7 nucleotides match TRBD1. V was clipped by 8 bases and J by 2 bases; unmatched bases: 5. Looked up from germline, CDR1 is MDHEN and CDR2 is SYDVKM. The CDR3 length is 13 residues. Looking up the rest from reference TRBV28 and TRBJ2-5 gives the full variable domain: DVKVTQSSRYLVKRTGEKVFLECVQDMDHENMFWYRQDPGLGLRLIYFSYDVKMKEKGDIPEGYSVSREKKERFSLILESASTNQTSMYLCASGTGQQETQYFGPGTRLLVL.

Ten or more counts support this clonotype. The chain uses TRBV7-9 and TRBJ1-5; D gene ambiguous. The germline CDR1 and CDR2 sequences are SEHNR and FQNEAQ (reference sequence). The V and J ends lost 2 bases and 7 bases respectively, with 9 bases between them. The CDR3 is 13 amino acids. The CDR3 protein is CASSLMVGQPQHF. DNA for the CDR3: TGTGCCAGCAGCTTAATGGTTGGGCAGCCCCAGCATTTT.